This TCR beta chain was documented in a study of CXCR3-negative and CXCR3-positive naive CD8 T cells (dated by TCRdb to 2018 to 2020). With regard to the full study: Roughly 130 million TRB reads were obtained in total, roughly 1.5 +/- 0.3 million reads per library. TRBV-TRBJ cluster analysis included naive subsets from roughly 5 donors and memory cells from 3 donors. Diversity and physicochemical repertoire analyses covered approximately 10 donors pooled from two independent experiments. The paper's findings and limits, for the study overall: Naive CXCR3-negative and CXCR3-positive cells from the same donor showed similar TRBV-TRBJ usage, whereas memory cells showed distinct patterns. Because surface CD5, which has been linked to self-reactivity in mice, was comparable between naive subsets, TCR interaction strength was also inferred from TRB CDR3 physicochemical properties. Because CXCR3 expression was partially decreased after cryopreservation, freshly isolated PBMCs were used for most assays. Comparably high repertoire diversity was found in both naive subsets, whereas much lower repertoire diversity was found in memory CD8+ T cells. Compared with CXCR3-negative naive cells, CXCR3-positive naive cells had TRB CDR3s with higher hydrophobicity (lower Kidera factor 4), lower energy, and higher strength and volume indices.

On this clonotype itself: This receptor's antigen is unknown.

Each CD8+ T cell subset was flow-sorted in triplicate, and around 320,000 cells per subset were placed directly into RLT lysis buffer. Naive CD8+ T cells were defined stringently as CD45RO-CCR7+CD27+CD95- to exclude memory contaminants. Peripheral blood mononuclear cells were isolated from buffy coats using standard density gradient centrifugation. Naive CXCR3-negative and CXCR3-positive CD8+ T cells were flow-sorted using a FACSAria III. Total RNA was extracted from sorted cells with an RNeasy Mini Kit. The CDR3, from cysteine to phenylalanine, totals 14 residues. No DNA has been recorded. CDR1 is given as MNHNS and CDR2 as SASEGT, both from the germline V gene. Instrument on record: NextSeq 550. The Human TCR Profiling Kit (MiLaboratory) was used to prepare UMI-labeled 5' RACE TRB cDNA libraries. cDNA synthesis used the entire amount of extracted RNA, and PCR amplification then used the entire amount of cDNA produced. Libraries were prepared in parallel with an identical number of PCR cycles. In the paper's pipeline: MIGEC and MiXCR extracted about 53,000 +/- 10,000 unique UMI-labeled TRB cDNA molecules per library, requiring at least two reads per UMI. On average, each library contained about 40,000 +/- 10,000 functional in-frame TRB CDR3 nucleotide clonotypes without stop codons. After downsampling to 5000 UMI-labeled TRB molecules per sample, diversity metrics such as normalized Shannon-Wiener and Chao1 were calculated in VDJtools. Clonotype-size-weighted physicochemical properties of the central five CDR3 residues (interaction energy, strength, volume and Kidera factor 4) were computed in VDJtools. TCRdb reprocessed the reads and lists each CDR3 protein sequence as a single entry, with no DNA. In this record, the V and J calls reflect TCRdb's handling and not the investigators' own analysis. This specimen's table enumerates 100,000 to 150,000 distinct CDR3 sequences. The ten largest clones represent 0.45% to 0.55% of the sample.

This TCR came from a human donor in good health. Some clones in this sample may be carry-over from other donors' samples. The chain links TRBV6-1 with TRBJ1-1. The sequenced material came from naive CXCR3- CD8+ T cells from blood. What the cell subset or site label conveys for this sample: CD45RO-CCR7+CD27+CD95- naive CD8+ T cells lacking CXCR3 (TNR3-). CDR3 protein: CASTTIALNTEAFF.